The TCR beta chain described here comes from a study of cytomegalovirus exposure and HLA in healthy donors. Trimming left V 2 bases short and J 6 bases short, with 16 bases between. The CDR3 contains 15 residues. The germline CDR1 and CDR2 sequences are SEHNR and FQNEAQ (reference sequence). Study-wide results and caveats: Diagnosis of cytomegalovirus status made by the classifier reportedly showed high specificity and sensitivity. Some V segments, TRBV6-2 and TRBV6-3 among them, were indistinguishable and were therefore excluded.

With respect to this clone: No antigen is known for it.

60 Vbeta and 13 Jbeta primers were used in PCR. The repertoire was sequenced with immunoSEQ multiplex PCR; TCRdb's copy has only in-frame clones and lacks some. The sample has some 54,000 clones, around 81% seen once. The chain couples TRBV7-9 to TRBJ2-5, with a weak D call TRBD1 (6 bases). The receptor comes from a male donor in good health and CMV-seronegative. Sequenced material: PBMCs. CDR3: CASSLTGTPGKTQYF. The CDR3 nucleotides read TGTGCCAGCAGCTTAACAGGGACCCCCGGGAAGACCCAGTACTTC.